This T cell receptor beta chain was sequenced for a study of shared clonotypes between healthy human individuals. About the study: Donor composition was two women and three men, aged 18 to 49. Findings and caveats of the study: Shared clonotypes: roughly 4.7% naive CD4, around 3.4% naive CD8, 2% to 2.5% memory CD4, approximately 0.4% memory CD8. Generally, naive subsets came out with larger estimated richness than memory subsets.

Regarding this clone: Its antigen is undetermined.

J gave up 1 base and V 3 bases, and 4 bases lay outside the gene matches. CDR3 length equals 16 residues. Germline V gene sequence: CDR1 MDHEN, CDR2 SYDVKM. Only in-frame clones appear in the TCRdb table, and some are missing; sequencing was by immunoSEQ multiplex PCR. Of 2 million to 2.5 million clones listed, less than 95% are singletons. The specimen was naive CD4+ T cells from PBMCs. As to subset: CD45RA+ positively selected. The chain links TRBV28 to TRBJ2-3; 10 bases line up with TRBD2. This receptor was obtained from a man aged 18-30 years in good health. Some clones in this sample may be carry-over from other donors' samples. The CDR3 region is CASSFFLAGGTDTQYF. The CDR3 nucleotides read TGTGCCAGCAGTTTCTTTCTAGCGGGGGGCACAGATACGCAGTATTTT. The full variable domain, its missing parts supplied by reference TRBV28 and TRBJ2-3, is DVKVTQSSRYLVKRTGEKVFLECVQDMDHENMFWYRQDPGLGLRLIYFSYDVKMKEKGDIPEGYSVSREKKERFSLILESASTNQTSMYLCASSFFLAGGTDTQYFGPGTRLTVL.